This entry is about one TCR beta chain. Its antigen has not been determined. One base away there is no much larger clone; base qualities are not given. These data are taken from a study of T cell responses to AZD1222 COVID-19 vaccine (TCRdb year 2021). Regarding the complete study: AZD1222 recipients given second doses at about 4 weeks or at about 12 weeks were pooled, since spike-specific TCR depth and breadth were not found to differ between the two schedules. A total of about 230 trial participants underwent TCR sequencing, of whom around 200 received two doses of AZD1222 and around 26 received two doses of the MenACWY control vaccine. Trial participants were enrolled by age into subgroups of 18-55, 56-69 and 70-plus years, and around 140, 26 and 57 TCR-sequenced participants, respectively, were included in these subgroups. What the research found in general, with its limitations: CD4 TCRs associated with the vaccine covered the entire spike protein, and the dominant responses were in regions 160-218 and 743-854. Spike-specific TCR breadth and depth rose significantly after two AZD1222 doses compared with day 0 and with MenACWY recipients. Reportedly, close to half of the unique spike-specific TCRs recognized epitopes lying outside the regions that are mutated in the B.1.351 and B.1.1.7 variants. In the small 56-69-year group, the increase in depth fell short of significance, most likely because of low power. Because no samples from the day 14 peak response were available, repertoires could be characterized only after the peak T cell response. Conclusions about previously exposed vaccinees are limited, since just a handful of AZD1222 recipients were seropositive for SARS-CoV-2 at baseline. Participants were mostly white British and included more females than males, and it was suggested by the authors that clonal diversity may have been underestimated.

Interpreted using the paper, the time point label stands for: baseline before first vaccination. Vaccinee samples were obtained from the UK trials COV001 and COV002, which included a single-blind randomized controlled phase 2/3 trial of AZD1222 (ChAdOx1 nCoV-19) in healthy adults. Trial participant PBMC samples were collected at day 0 and day 28 after the second dose for TCRbeta chain sequencing. The CDR3 regions of human TCRbeta chains were subjected to immunosequencing. In the authors' own workflow: Repertoire TCRs were checked for matches against a reference library of SARS-CoV-2-specific TCRs that had been generated using the MIRA antigen-specificity platform. Breadth was defined as the fraction of unique TCRs that were SARS-CoV-2-associated, and depth was defined as the fraction of total T cells that were SARS-CoV-2-associated. Using the MIRA data, each spike-specific TCR was assigned both to the spike region to which the TCR was reactive and to a CD4 or CD8 class. Log10-transformed breadth and depth values were compared by one-way ANOVA with Sidak's multiple comparisons tests. The immuneACCESS repertoire file appears here via TCRdb, limited to in-frame rearrangements. These files lack a portion of the clones; in checked studies, under half of the deficit traces to unresolved V genes, and the cause of the others is not known. Clonal size and the V and J genes are those of that table, whereas D and trimming came from the DNA. This sample holds more than 60,000 clones; over 75% were observed only once. The ten biggest clones cover about 18% of the sample.

The CDR3 spans 15 residues, from the cysteine through the phenylalanine. CDR3 DNA is the only sequence kept; it has 45 bases, read in frame from the first base. V drops 2 bases and J drops 2 bases, leaving 11 bases in between. CDR1 and CDR2 (SGHTA, FQGNSA) derive from the germline V gene. The sample here was peripheral blood, taken on day 0 of AZD1222 vaccination. The sequence is built from TRBV7-2 and TRBJ2-3; the D gene is not confidently resolved. This sequence originates from an adult in good health. CDR3 sequence: CASSLTAQFTDTQYF. The nucleotides are TGTGCCAGCAGCTTAACTGCGCAGTTCACAGATACGCAGTATTTT. Where the CDR3 stops, the reference TRBV7-2 and TRBJ2-3 genes take over; the full variable domain is GAGVSQSPSNKVTEKGKDVELRCDPISGHTALYWYRQSLGQGLEFLIYFQGNSAPDKSGLPSDRFSAERTGGSVSTLTIQRTQQEDSAVYLCASSLTAQFTDTQYFGPGTRLTVL.